This TCR beta chain was sequenced for a study of shared clonotypes between healthy human individuals. The germline V gene encodes CDR1 SEHNR and CDR2 FQNEAQ (reference sequence). The CDR3 extends over 17 amino acids. The V end lost 10 bases, the J end lost 3 bases, and 25 bases lay between the germline ends. Each replicate PCR on the sorted subsets used 200 to 250 ng DNA (roughly 30,000 T cell genomes). In the original analysis: ImmunoSEQ output lacked quality scores and full-length reads, limiting matched filtering. This table comes from immunoSEQ multiplex PCR, and its TCRdb copy is limited to in-frame clones, with some not included. V and J calls and clone size are as listed in that table; D and trimming were resolved from the DNA. The sample has around 980,000 clones, approximately 80% seen once; the top ten hold 0.61%. A word on this clone: Its antigen is as yet unknown.

Regarding the study as a whole: Among non-shared clonotypes, generation probabilities were lower than among those shared by all four donors. Incomplete sequencing of sorted subsets was indicated by rarefaction despite large depth.

This chain connects TRBV7-9 to TRBJ2-1, with a weak D call TRBD2 (6 bases). Source material: memory CD4+ T cells from PBMCs. Indicated subset: CD45RA-negative fraction. The source is a man younger than 35 in good health. Some clones in this sample may be carry-over from other donors' samples. CDR3 coding DNA: TGTGCCACCCTGGGGGGTAATGGGCAGGACAACTACAATGAGCAGTTCTTC. This gives the protein CATLGGNGQDNYNEQFF.